One and the same sample provided the 24 T cell receptor beta chains below, sequenced in a study of blood T cell repertoires in COVID-19. The assay was immunoSEQ multiplex PCR, and TCRdb's table has in-frame clones only and misses some. This sample has under 100,000 clones; approximately 88% occur once, and the top ten carry about 3.3%. Sequenced: peripheral blood. The receptors were sampled from a woman aged 65 to 85 with acute or convalescent COVID-19.

In this sample, this clone turned up a few times. The gene calls are TRBV19 and TRBJ1-3; possibly TRBD1 for D (5 bases). V gave up 7 bases and J gave up 0 bases, with 10 bases separating them. Germline values: CDR1 LNHDA, CDR2 SQIVND (reference sequence). This CDR3 has 14 residues. Written as DNA, the CDR3 is TGTGCCAGTACCTTGGACATCTCTGGAAACACCATATATTTT. This gives the protein CASTLDISGNTIYF.

Comment on this clone: At the DNA level, this CDR3 is encoded by other sequences in the same sample as well. This chain links TRBV6-1 with TRBJ2-5; TRBD1 might be the D (6 bases). V gave up 3 bases and J gave up 5 bases, with 25 bases separating them. Per the germline V gene, CDR1 is MNHNS and CDR2 is SASEGT. This CDR3 is 18 amino acids long. This CDR3 reads CASSEALRGSARQETQYF. The CDR3 bases are TGTGCCAGCAGTGAGGCCCTCAGGGGAAGTGCGCGTCAGGAGACCCAGTACTTC.

The V gene is TRBV10-2, the J gene TRBJ2-2; 14 bases are a match to TRBD2. The trim removed 6 bases at V and 7 bases at J, leaving 7 bases unmatched. CDR1 and CDR2 (germline): WSHSY, SAAADI. The CDR3 sequence is 16 residues long. The CDR3 DNA sequence: TGCGCCAGCAGGGGGTCGGGACTAGCGGGAGTCGGGGAGCTGTTTTTT. This encodes CASRGSGLAGVGELFF.

The chain joins TRBV30 to TRBJ2-1; 10 bases are shared with TRBD2. The CDR3 extends over 14 amino acids. The V gene's germline CDR1 is GTSNPN and CDR2 SVGIG (reference sequence). Trimming took 0 bases from V and 8 from J; bases not matched to a gene: 4. The CDR3 DNA follows: TGTGCCTGGAGTGTTCCGGGACTAGCGTATGAGCAGTTCTTC. It yields the protein CAWSVPGLAYEQFF.

V usage is TRBV19 and J usage is TRBJ2-1; TRBD1 matches at 10 bases. The V gene end was trimmed by 6 bases and the J gene end by 9 bases; junction bases not matched to a gene: 8. This CDR3 region has 14 residues. Germline-derived CDR1 and CDR2 are LNHDA and SQIVND (reference sequence). DNA of the CDR3: TGTGCCAGTAGAACCGGGACAGGGGTGGGTGAGCAGTTCTTC. Translated: CASRTGTGVGEQFF.

In this sample, this clone turned up a few times. The junction departs from germline at one end; a sequencing error may be responsible. This sequence joins TRBV7-8 and TRBJ2-7; the match to TRBD2 covers 7 bases. The CDR3 loop spans 14 amino acids. Germline-derived CDR1 and CDR2 are SGHVS and FQNEAQ. Here the CDR3 reads CASSSGASSGASFF. DNA of the CDR3: TGTGCCAGCAGCTCAGGTGCTTCCAGCGGGGCCTCCTTCTTC.

The rearrangement links TRBV7-2 to TRBJ2-7; 13 bases are a match to TRBD2. V dropped 5 bases and J dropped 7; count of bases not matched to a gene: 8. The germline CDR1 and CDR2 sequences are SGHTA and FQGNSA. The CDR3 covers 15 residues. The CDR3 bases are TGTGCCAGCAGCGCAACTAGCGGGAGGGCCTCTGAGCAGTACTTC. It yields the protein CASSATSGRASEQYF.

This chain links TRBV29-1 with TRBJ1-2; 9 nucleotides agree with TRBD1. Losses at the gene ends were 6 bases for V and 2 bases for J; bases not matched to a gene: 4. The CDR3 has 13 residues. Germline CDR1 SQVTM, CDR2 ANQGSEA. CDR3 bases: TGCAGCGTGGGGACAGGGAGAAACTATGGCTACACCTTC. Its translation is CSVGTGRNYGYTF.

This rearrangement joins TRBV30 to TRBJ2-1, with TRBD1 matching 7 bases. Losses at the gene ends were 3 bases for V and 2 bases for J; bases not matched to a gene: 7. The germline CDR1 and CDR2 sequences are GTSNPN and SVGIG (reference sequence). The CDR3 runs to 15 residues. The chain's CDR3 is CAWSADRVAYNEQFF. As DNA, the CDR3 is TGTGCCTGGAGCGCCGACAGGGTCGCCTACAATGAGCAGTTCTTC. The whole variable domain, filled in from reference TRBV30 and TRBJ2-1, reads SQTIHQWPATLVQPVGSPLSLECTVEGTSNPNLYWYRQAAGRGLQLLFYSVGIGQISSEVPQNLSASRPQDRQFILSSKKLLLSDSGFYLCAWSADRVAYNEQFFGPGTRLTVL.

The V call is TRBV5-1, the J call TRBJ1-3; D unclear. The V end was cut by 5 bases, the J end by 0 bases, with 3 bases between. The length of the CDR3 is 12 residues. Germline loops: CDR1 SGHRS, CDR2 YFSETQ. The CDR3 DNA reads TGCGCCAGCAGTCTCTCTGGAAACACCATATATTTT. It specifies CASSLSGNTIYF.

This clone showed up just once. This chain connects TRBV11-2 to TRBJ1-1, with D uncertain. This CDR3 comprises 17 residues. Germline assignment: CDR1 SGHAT and CDR2 FQNNGV. Trimming removed 4 bases from V and 1 base from J, with 19 bases in between. The CDR3 DNA is TGTGCCAGCAGCTCCCTAGTTTTGGCTGGTAGGAACACTGAAGCTTTCTTT. Amino acids: CASSSLVLAGRNTEAFF.

The chain joins TRBV19 to TRBJ2-7; tentatively, D is TRBD2 (5 bases). This CDR3 has 15 residues. The germline V gene has CDR1 LNHDA and CDR2 SQIVND (reference sequence). V lost 3 bases to trimming and J lost 2 bases, with 14 bases between them. The CDR3 coding sequence is TGTGCCAGTAGTATTAACGGGATCCTTACCTACGAGCAGTACTTC. As protein: CASSINGILTYEQYF. The whole variable domain, remainder taken from reference TRBV19 and TRBJ2-7, is DGGITQSPKYLFRKEGQNVTLSCEQNLNHDAMYWYRQDPGQGLRLIYYSQIVNDFQKGDIAEGYSVSREKKESFPLTVTSAQKNPTAFYLCASSINGILTYEQYFGPGTRLTVT.

V and J are TRBV3-1 (or the pseudogene TRBV3-2) and TRBJ2-4; D is uncertain. Trimming left V 4 bases short and J 0 bases short, with 7 bases between. Per germline, CDR1 LGHDT and CDR2 YNNKEL (reference sequence). There are 14 residues in the CDR3. Written as DNA, the CDR3 is TGTGCCAGCAGCCCTGGCTTAGCCAAAAACATTCAGTACTTC. As protein: CASSPGLAKNIQYF.

This chain joins TRBV30 and TRBJ1-1; the D gene is possibly TRBD1 (6 bases). The germline V gene has CDR1 GTSNPN and CDR2 SVGIG (reference sequence). With 2 bases removed from V and 0 bases from J, the gap between germline ends came to 13 bases. This CDR3 contains 15 residues. CDR3: CAWSRDTLMNTEAFF. In DNA, the CDR3 is TGTGCCTGGAGTCGGGACACGCTCATGAACACTGAAGCTTTCTTT.

The J gene is TRBJ1-4, the V gene TRBV29-1; tentatively, D is TRBD1 (6 bases). The germline V gene has CDR1 SQVTM and CDR2 ANQGSEA. There are 13 residues in the CDR3. The V and J ends lost 4 bases and 1 base respectively, with 7 bases between them. In DNA, the CDR3 is TGCAGCGTTGGCAGGGGAACTAATGAAAAACTGTTTTTT. Translating it yields CSVGRGTNEKLFF.

The chain has TRBV28 and TRBJ1-4; D gene unclear. Trimming pared 2 bases from V and 8 bases from J, leaving 3 bases between. There are 11 residues in the CDR3. Germline values: CDR1 MDHEN, CDR2 SYDVKM. CDR3 protein: CASSLQEKLFF. As DNA, the CDR3 is TGTGCCAGCAGTTTACAGGAAAAACTGTTTTTT.

V and J are TRBV15 and TRBJ2-3, with D possibly TRBD1 on 5 matching bases. There are 13 residues in the CDR3. The germline V gene has CDR1 LNHNV and CDR2 YYDKDF (reference sequence). V was shortened by 1 base and J by 4 bases, with 6 bases between the two germline ends. The DNA for the CDR3 is TGTGCCACCAGCAGAGGGGGCCCAGATACGCAGTATTTT. Translated: CATSRGGPDTQYF.

The rearrangement uses TRBV15 and TRBJ1-5, with D unresolved. CDR1 is LNHNV and CDR2 is YYDKDF in the germline V gene (reference sequence). Trimming cost V 5 bases and J 0 bases, with 8 bases left between them. CDR3 length: 14 amino acids. Written as DNA, the CDR3 is TGTGCCACCAGCGGCAGTTATAGCAATCAGCCCCAGCATTTT. The encoded protein is CATSGSYSNQPQHF.

CDR3 nucleotide sequence: TGTGCCAGCAGCCAGGCCACAGGGGGAGGGGGAACCGGGGAGCTGTTTTTT. It codes for CASSQATGGGGTGELFF. The rearrangement links TRBV4-2 to TRBJ2-2; D perhaps matches TRBD1 (8 bases). The CDR3 is 17 amino acids. Between the trimmed V and J ends, which lost 3 bases and 5 bases, there was a span of 19 bases. Germline V lookup: CDR1 LGHNA, CDR2 YNFKEQ.

CDR3 bases: TGTGCCAGCAGTCGGACTAGCGGGGCCTTCGCGAACACCGGGGAGCTGTTTTTT. Residues: CASSRTSGAFANTGELFF. The rearrangement joins TRBV6-4 to TRBJ2-2, with 12 bases aligning to TRBD2. The CDR3 consists of 18 residues. The V gene's germline CDR1 is MRHNA and CDR2 SNTAGT. Trimming cost V 5 bases and J 0 bases; bases outside gene matches: 7.

The chain combines TRBV14 with TRBJ1-2; perhaps TRBD1 as D (6 bases). This CDR3 spans 15 amino acids. Germline V gene lookup returns CDR1 SGHDN and CDR2 FVKESK. Trimming left V 3 bases short and J 0 bases short, with 11 bases between. This chain's CDR3 is CASSQIQGSNYGYTF. The CDR3 region has the DNA TGTGCCAGCAGCCAGATACAGGGATCTAACTATGGCTACACCTTC.

This clone was recorded once. The chain carries TRBV9 and TRBJ2-3; 10 bases map to TRBD1. Germline CDR1 reads SGDLS; CDR2 reads YYNGEE. The CDR3 totals 15 residues. Losses at the gene ends were 3 bases for V and 5 bases for J; bases not matched to a gene: 6. CDR3 coding DNA: TGTGCCAGCAGCGCGAAGGACAGGGGGAGAGATACGCAGTATTTT. This sequence encodes CASSAKDRGRDTQYF.

This clone was recorded a few times. The gene calls are TRBV6-5 and TRBJ2-7, with D hard to call. The germline V gene encodes CDR1 MNHEY and CDR2 SVGAGI. The ends were cut back, 7 bases at V and 5 bases at J, with 12 bases in the middle. The CDR3 runs 12 residues. This CDR3 is CASTNSVDEQYF. The CDR3 DNA reads as TGTGCCAGCACCAATTCCGTAGACGAGCAGTACTTC.

The rearrangement links TRBV19 to TRBJ1-1; D gene unclear. V lost 4 bases and J lost 1, with 7 bases in between. CDR1 LNHDA and CDR2 SQIVND come from the germline V gene (reference sequence). The CDR3 totals 13 residues. DNA for the CDR3: TGTGCCAGTAGTAGGAGCAAGAACACTGAAGCTTTCTTT. Its protein is CASSRSKNTEAFF.